In this sample, the clone carrying this T cell receptor beta chain turned up once. The antigen is undetermined. The ends were cut back, 6 bases at V and 7 bases at J, with 18 bases in the middle. The germline CDR1 and CDR2 sequences are MNHNY and SVGAGI (reference sequence). The CDR3 consists of 15 residues. As handled by the study authors: ImmunoSEQ sequences covered only the junction and lacked quality scores; filtering therefore differed. Sequencing was performed with immunoSEQ multiplex PCR; in TCRdb, only in-frame clones are kept and a portion is missing. Clone size and the V and J calls come from that table; the DNA yielded D and trimming. The table includes about 490,000 clones, around 80% detected once. This record belongs to a study of shared clonotypes between healthy human individuals. At the level of the study: Participating donors consisted of a couple of women and a few men aged 18 to 49. Overall study results and limits: Read depth was anticipated to influence clonotype sharing among donors.

The source material was PBMCs. The genes are TRBV6-6 and TRBJ1-4, with a tentative D call TRBD1 (6 bases). The source is a woman in her thirties or forties in good health. Some clones in this sample may be carry-over from other donors' samples. The CDR3: CASRLQGGGAEKLFF. As DNA, the CDR3 is TGTGCCAGCAGGTTACAGGGAGGGGGGGCTGAAAAACTGTTTTTT.